The text below deals with one T cell receptor (beta chain). Only in-frame clones appear in the TCRdb table, and some are missing; sequencing was by immunoSEQ multiplex PCR. The sample lists 13,000 or so clones, roughly nine tenths occurring once. The data were obtained in a study of T cell repertoires in ileal Crohn's disease. The CDR3 is 14 amino acids. Deletions cut 1 base from V and 2 bases from J, with 9 bases between. CDR1 and CDR2 (germline): SGHTA, FQGNSA. V gene TRBV7-2 combines with J gene TRBJ2-7, with D possibly matching TRBD2 (7 bases). This receptor was obtained from an adult with Crohn's disease. The sample taken for sequencing was ileal tissue. DNA for the CDR3: TGTGCCAGCAGCTTAGAGGGGGGGACCTACGAGCAGTACTTC. Encoded protein: CASSLEGGTYEQYF.